These 18 T cell receptor beta chains were sequenced from one sample in a study of identical twins. TCRdb passed the 5' RACE reads through MiXCR, listing each CDR3 protein once. This repertoire shows 450,000 to 650,000 distinct CDR3 sequences, 9.5% to 10% found once; its top ten account for around 3%. The same data also contributed to another study, on yellow fever vaccine responses in identical twins.

Input material: PBMCs. The receptor set was obtained from a woman in her late teens or twenties in good health.

This clonotype was recorded many times. The chain combines TRBV12-3 or TRBV12-4 with TRBJ2-5, with D perhaps TRBD1 or TRBD2 (5 bases each). Trimming stripped 7 bases from V and 4 bases from J, with 13 bases between. This CDR3 has 13 residues. The CDR3 spells CASTRPGAETQYF. CDR3 coding DNA: TGTGCCAGCACCCGACCCGGGGCAGAGACCCAGTACTTC.

This clonotype turned up a few times. The chain uses TRBV7-2 and TRBJ1-2; possible D gene TRBD1, 6 bases. The CDR3 covers 17 residues. Deletions cut 6 bases from V and 4 bases from J, with 24 bases between. From germline, CDR1 is SGHTA and CDR2 FQGNSA. CDR3 amino acids: CASSPTTNRGAGYGYTF. The CDR3 coding sequence is TGTGCCAGCAGTCCAACGACGAATAGGGGGGCGGGCTATGGCTACACCTTC.

This clonotype came up a few times. V and J are TRBV10-1 and TRBJ2-7, with 11 bases fitting TRBD1. Germline values: CDR1 WNHNN, CDR2 SYGVQD (reference sequence). Trimming removed 2 bases from V and 5 bases from J; junction bases left unmatched: 5. This CDR3 contains 15 residues. In DNA, the CDR3 is TGCGCCAGCAGTGAGCCGGGACAGGGGGTCGACGAGCAGTACTTC. Residues: CASSEPGQGVDEQYF.

This clonotype was found a few times. The genes are TRBV29-1 and TRBJ1-1, with unresolved D. The V and J ends lost 5 bases and 0 bases respectively, with 10 bases between them. The germline V gene encodes CDR1 SQVTM and CDR2 ANQGSEA. CDR3 size: 13 residues. CDR3 nucleotide sequence: TGCAGCGTTCTGGCCCCAATGAACACTGAAGCTTTCTTT. It yields the protein CSVLAPMNTEAFF. The entire variable domain, with the rest obtained from reference TRBV29-1 and TRBJ1-1, is as follows: SAVISQKPSRDICQRGTSLTIQCQVDSQVTMMFWYRQQPGQSLTLIATANQGSEATYESGFVIDKFPISRPNLTFSTLTVSNMSPEDSSIYLCSVLAPMNTEAFFGQGTRLTVV.

At least ten counts were recorded for this clonotype. The J gene is TRBJ1-1, the V gene TRBV18; TRBD1 matches 7 bases. CDR1 is KGHSH and CDR2 is LQKENI in the germline V gene. The CDR3 totals 15 residues. The ends lost 2 bases at V and 2 bases at J; junction bases unmatched: 5. This chain's CDR3 is CASSPGQATNTEAFF. CDR3 sequence (DNA): TGTGCCAGCTCACCAGGACAGGCTACAAACACTGAAGCTTTCTTT.

This clonotype was seen a few times. The rearrangement joins TRBV27 to TRBJ2-6; no firm D call. The CDR3 runs to 13 residues. V lost 7 bases to trimming and J lost 2 bases, with 6 bases between them. Germline values: CDR1 MNHEY, CDR2 SMNVEV (reference sequence). The CDR3 DNA is TGTGCCAGCAACCCGGCTGGGGCCAACGTCCTGACTTTC. This sequence encodes CASNPAGANVLTF.

This clonotype was found a few times. The chain links TRBV6-2 or TRBV6-3 to TRBJ2-2, with D tentatively TRBD1 (7 bases). The CDR3 consists of 16 residues. Germline loops: CDR1 MNHEY, CDR2 SVGEGT. Trimming pared 6 bases from V and 2 bases from J, leaving 16 bases between. The CDR3 protein is CASRRAGQINTGELFF. The CDR3 DNA is TGTGCCAGCAGGAGGGCGGGACAGATAAACACCGGGGAGCTGTTTTTT.

This clonotype was seen at least ten times. This chain connects TRBV20-1 to TRBJ2-5, with a possible D match to TRBD1 (5 bases). Germline V CDR1 and CDR2: DFQATT, SNEGSKA (reference sequence). There are 13 residues in the CDR3. V dropped 6 bases and J dropped 2 bases, with 13 bases sitting between them. CDR3 nucleotide sequence: TGCAGTGCGGCCCGAGACAGACAAGAGACCCAGTACTTC. It specifies CSAARDRQETQYF.

This clonotype was seen a few times. This chain links TRBV6-2 or TRBV6-3 with TRBJ2-1; TRBD2 might be the D (5 bases). This CDR3 contains 14 residues. Germline V gene sequence: CDR1 MNHEY, CDR2 SVGEGT. Deletions cut 7 bases from V and 6 bases from J, with 16 bases between. The CDR3 nucleotides read TGTGCCAGCACTAGCCCAATTCCGGGCAATGAGCAGTTCTTC. Encoded protein: CASTSPIPGNEQFF.

This clonotype was seen a handful of times. V is TRBV2 and J is TRBJ2-7; a possible D gene is TRBD2 (5 bases). V was pared by 8 bases and J by 10 bases, with 21 bases between. This CDR3 has 13 amino acids. Germline loops: CDR1 SNHLY, CDR2 FYNNEI. The CDR3 DNA is TGTGCCAGCCTCCCCCGGTCGACACGGGGACAGTACTTC. It codes for CASLPRSTRGQYF.

This clonotype was found many times. The rearrangement links TRBV5-1 to TRBJ2-7, with 7 bases that match TRBD1. Trimming cost V 4 bases and J 3 bases; bases outside gene matches: 7. Germline CDR1 and CDR2: SGHRS and YFSETQ. The CDR3 is 14 residues long. The CDR3 region is CASSNRDRDYEQYF. The CDR3 nucleotides read TGCGCCAGCAGCAACCGGGACAGAGACTACGAGCAGTACTTC.

The V call is TRBV15, the J call TRBJ2-2; maybe TRBD2 (6 bases). Germline CDR1 LNHNV, CDR2 YYDKDF (reference sequence). Between the trimmed V and J ends, which lost 4 bases and 4 bases, there was a span of 19 bases. The CDR3 is made up of 17 amino acids. The CDR3 DNA is TGTGCCACCAGCATCTCCGGCGCGGGACTTAGCACCGGGGAGCTGTTTTTT. Its translation: CATSISGAGLSTGELFF.

This clonotype was seen repeatedly, ten times or more. The rearrangement uses TRBV3-1 and TRBJ1-1, with D perhaps TRBD1 (5 bases). CDR3 size: 13 residues. Germline lookup yields CDR1 LGHDT and CDR2 YNNKEL (reference sequence). Between the trimmed V and J ends, which lost 6 bases and 5 bases, there was a span of 13 bases. CDR3: CASRLGAGTEAFF. CDR3 coding DNA: TGTGCCAGCAGACTTGGGGCAGGTACTGAAGCTTTCTTT.

The table lists this clonotype with many counts. This chain links TRBV11-1 with TRBJ2-1; 14 bases map to TRBD2. V shed 5 bases and J 7 bases; nucleotides not matched to a gene: 13. CDR1 and CDR2 from the germline V gene are SGHAT and FQDESV (reference sequence). The CDR3 contains 18 residues. In DNA form, the CDR3 reads TGTGCCAGCAGCACCCGTATAGAGGGACTAGCGGGAGATAATGAGCAGTTCTTC. Protein product: CASSTRIEGLAGDNEQFF. The whole variable domain, remainder taken from reference TRBV11-1 and TRBJ2-1, is EAEVAQSPRYKITEKSQAVAFWCDPISGHATLYWYRQILGQGPELLVQFQDESVVDDSQLPKDRFSAERLKGVDSTLKIQPAELGDSAMYLCASSTRIEGLAGDNEQFFGPGTRLTVL.

With respect to this clonotype: Germline and junction disagree at one end, which may indicate a read error. The rearrangement links TRBV3-1 to TRBJ2-2; TRBD2 agrees at 10 bases. Germline V gives CDR1 LGHDT, CDR2 YNNKEL (reference sequence). This CDR3 is 17 amino acids long. The CDR3 nucleotides are TGTACCAGCAGCCGGCTAGCGGGGGCTTGGGGCACCGGGGAGCCGTTTTTT. It codes for CTSSRLAGAWGTGEPFF.

The chain links TRBV12-3 or TRBV12-4 to TRBJ1-5, with a tentative D call TRBD1 (5 bases). Deletions cut 2 bases from V and 6 bases from J, with 11 bases between. The CDR3 loop spans 14 amino acids. CDR3 bases: TGTGCCAGCAGTTTAAGTGGGGCATTTCAGCCCCAGCATTTT. This sequence encodes CASSLSGAFQPQHF.

In its sample, this clonotype was seen a few times. This chain joins TRBV15 and TRBJ2-5; D is possibly TRBD2 (6 bases). The CDR3 length is 15 residues. Germline CDR1 LNHNV, CDR2 YYDKDF (reference sequence). Trimming removed 0 bases at V and 6 bases at J, with 14 bases between. CDR3 amino acids: CATSRDEAGGKTQYF. In nucleotides, the CDR3 is TGTGCCACCAGCAGAGATGAAGCGGGCGGAAAGACCCAGTACTTC.

This clonotype has a count of ten or more. CDR3 protein: CASSPWDTGELFF. The DNA of the CDR3 is TGTGCCAGCAGTCCCTGGGACACCGGGGAGCTGTTTTTT. The rearrangement uses TRBV12-3 or TRBV12-4 and TRBJ2-2; no reliable D call. The CDR3 loop spans 13 amino acids. The V gene lost 5 bases and the J gene lost 3 bases, with 7 bases spanning the gap.